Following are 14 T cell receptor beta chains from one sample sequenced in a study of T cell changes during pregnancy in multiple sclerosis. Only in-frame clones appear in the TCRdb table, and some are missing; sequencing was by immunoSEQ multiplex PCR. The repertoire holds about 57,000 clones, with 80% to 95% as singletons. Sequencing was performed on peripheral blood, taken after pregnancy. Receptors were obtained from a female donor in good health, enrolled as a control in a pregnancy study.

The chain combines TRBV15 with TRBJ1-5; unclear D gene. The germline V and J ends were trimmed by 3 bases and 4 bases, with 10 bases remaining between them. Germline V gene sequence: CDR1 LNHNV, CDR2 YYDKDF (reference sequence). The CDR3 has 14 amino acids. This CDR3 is CATSRDFLNQPQHF. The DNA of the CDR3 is TGTGCCACCAGCAGGGACTTCCTTAATCAGCCCCAGCATTTT. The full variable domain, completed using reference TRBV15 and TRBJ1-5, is DAMVIQNPRYQVTQFGKPVTLSCSQTLNHNVMYWYQQKSSQAPKLLFHYYDKDFNNEADTPDNFQSRRPNTSFCFLDIRSPGLGDTAMYLCATSRDFLNQPQHFGDGTRLSIL.

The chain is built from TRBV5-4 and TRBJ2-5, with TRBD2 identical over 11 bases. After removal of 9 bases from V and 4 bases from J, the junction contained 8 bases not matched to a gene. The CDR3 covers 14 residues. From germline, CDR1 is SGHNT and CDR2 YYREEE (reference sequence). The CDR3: CATTTSGAVETQYF. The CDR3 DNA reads TGTGCCACCACGACTAGCGGGGCTGTAGAGACCCAGTACTTC.

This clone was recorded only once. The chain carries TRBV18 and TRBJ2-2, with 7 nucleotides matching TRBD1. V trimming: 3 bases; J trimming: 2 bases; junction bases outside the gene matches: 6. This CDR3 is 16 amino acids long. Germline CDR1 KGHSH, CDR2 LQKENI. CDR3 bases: TGTGCCAGCTCACCGTCAGGACAGGACAACACCGGGGAGCTGTTTTTT. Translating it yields CASSPSGQDNTGELFF.

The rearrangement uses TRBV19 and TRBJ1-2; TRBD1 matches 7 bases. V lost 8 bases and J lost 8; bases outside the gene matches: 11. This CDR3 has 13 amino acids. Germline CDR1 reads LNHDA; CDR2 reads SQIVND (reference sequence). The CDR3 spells CASQAQGWLGYTF. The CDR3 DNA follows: TGTGCCAGTCAAGCACAGGGGTGGCTCGGCTACACCTTC.

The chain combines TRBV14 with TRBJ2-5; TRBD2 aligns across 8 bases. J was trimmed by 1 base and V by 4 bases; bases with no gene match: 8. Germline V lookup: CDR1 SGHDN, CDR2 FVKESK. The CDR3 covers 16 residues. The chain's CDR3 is CASSPLAGLFQETQYF. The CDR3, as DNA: TGTGCCAGCAGCCCCTTAGCGGGGCTATTCCAAGAGACCCAGTACTTC.

This CDR3 is CASSSGSTPMSEQFF. Here the CDR3 DNA reads TGTGCCAGCAGCTCCGGGAGCACGCCGATGAGTGAGCAGTTCTTC. The chain carries TRBV7-9 and TRBJ2-1; D is perhaps TRBD2 (6 bases). This CDR3 spans 15 amino acids. The V and J ends lost 4 bases and 9 bases respectively, with 19 bases between them. Germline-derived CDR1 and CDR2 are SEHNR and FQNEAQ (reference sequence).

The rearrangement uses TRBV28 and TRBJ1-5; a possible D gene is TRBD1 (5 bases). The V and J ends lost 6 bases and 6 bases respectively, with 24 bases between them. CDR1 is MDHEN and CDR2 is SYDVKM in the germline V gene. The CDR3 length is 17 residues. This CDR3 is CASSPRGRAGRGQPQHF. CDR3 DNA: TGTGCCAGCAGCCCCCGGGGACGGGCAGGGAGGGGTCAGCCCCAGCATTTT.

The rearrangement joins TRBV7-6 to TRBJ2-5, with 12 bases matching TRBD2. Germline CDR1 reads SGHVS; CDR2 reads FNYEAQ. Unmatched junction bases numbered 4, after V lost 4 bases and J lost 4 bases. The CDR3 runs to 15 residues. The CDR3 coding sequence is TGTGCCAGCAGCTACCTAGCGGGGGGGGCAGAGACCCAGTACTTC. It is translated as CASSYLAGGAETQYF.

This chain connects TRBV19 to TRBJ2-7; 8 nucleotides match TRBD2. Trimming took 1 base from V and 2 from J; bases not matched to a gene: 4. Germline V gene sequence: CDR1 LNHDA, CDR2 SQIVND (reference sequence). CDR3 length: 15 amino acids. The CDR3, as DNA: TGTGCCAGTAGTATAGTCGGGAGGGGAACCTACGAGCAGTACTTC. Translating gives CASSIVGRGTYEQYF.

The CDR3 reads CASSPAVYEQYF. The CDR3, as DNA: TGTGCCAGCAGCCCTGCAGTTTACGAGCAGTACTTC. V gene TRBV7-2 combines with J gene TRBJ2-7; unclear D gene. The CDR3 has 12 residues. Germline CDR1 and CDR2: SGHTA and FQGNSA. Trimming pared 5 bases from V and 4 bases from J, leaving 9 bases between. Filled out from reference TRBV7-2 and TRBJ2-7, the complete variable domain reads GAGVSQSPSNKVTEKGKDVELRCDPISGHTALYWYRQSLGQGLEFLIYFQGNSAPDKSGLPSDRFSAERTGGSVSTLTIQRTQQEDSAVYLCASSPAVYEQYFGPGTRLTVT.

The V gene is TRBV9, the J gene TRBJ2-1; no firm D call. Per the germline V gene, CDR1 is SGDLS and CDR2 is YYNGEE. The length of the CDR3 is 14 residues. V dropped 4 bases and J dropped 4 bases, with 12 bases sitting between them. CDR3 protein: CASSLQEPYNEQFF. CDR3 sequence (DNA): TGTGCCAGCAGCTTGCAGGAACCTTACAATGAGCAGTTCTTC.

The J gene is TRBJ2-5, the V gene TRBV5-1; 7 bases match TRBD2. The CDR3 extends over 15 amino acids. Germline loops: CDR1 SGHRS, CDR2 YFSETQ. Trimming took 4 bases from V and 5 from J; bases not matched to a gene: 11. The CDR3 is CASSPERREWETQYF. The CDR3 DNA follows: TGCGCCAGCAGCCCAGAGAGGCGGGAGTGGGAGACCCAGTACTTC.

The CDR3, as DNA: TGTGCCAGCAGTGTTTCGACAGGGGTCGGAGAGACCCAGTACTTC. Translated: CASSVSTGVGETQYF. This chain links TRBV6-1 with TRBJ2-5, with 8 bases fitting TRBD1. This CDR3 spans 15 amino acids. Unmatched junction bases numbered 8, after V lost 4 bases and J lost 4 bases. Germline V gene lookup returns CDR1 MNHNS and CDR2 SASEGT.

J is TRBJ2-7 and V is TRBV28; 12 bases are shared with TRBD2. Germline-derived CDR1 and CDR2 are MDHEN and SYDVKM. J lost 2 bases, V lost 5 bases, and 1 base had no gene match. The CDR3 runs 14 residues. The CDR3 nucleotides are TGTGCCAGCAGTCGACTAGCGGGAGCCTACGAGCAGTACTTC. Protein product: CASSRLAGAYEQYF.